This TCR beta chain was identified in a study of shared clonotypes between healthy human individuals. Study at large: Donor ages ranged 18 to 49 years: a couple of women, a few men. Overall study results and limits: Clonotype sharing among the donors was expected to vary with sequencing depth.

TCRdb's table, derived via immunoSEQ multiplex PCR, lists solely in-frame clones and lacks some. The sample includes under 600,000 clones, roughly four fifths of them seen just once. Donors, without exception, were Caucasian adults residing in Nashville, Tennessee. Unsorted samples relied on about 90 million PBMCs, which served as the source of genomic DNA. This CDR3 spans 15 amino acids. V was pared by 4 bases and J by 4 bases, with 7 bases of the junction left unmatched. Germline V CDR1 and CDR2: MNHEY, SMNVEV (reference sequence). This clone was seen at least ten times. Antigen: not known. This receptor was taken from a woman aged 40 to 50 in good health. Some clones in this sample may be carry-over from other donors' samples. The material sequenced was PBMCs. The chain uses TRBV27 and TRBJ1-2; 9 nucleotides match TRBD1. The CDR3 spells CASSWGQGGAYGYTF. CDR3 nucleotide sequence: TGTGCCAGCAGTTGGGGACAGGGAGGTGCCTATGGCTACACCTTC.